The 9 T cell receptor beta chains reported below all come from one sample, sequenced in a study of metastatic and nonmetastatic thyroid tumors. No patient had received any treatment before thyroid surgery. TCRdb re-processed the PCR reads through MiXCR. This sample has 91,000 or so clones, with 9.5% to 15% found just once. Sequencing was done on a sample of blood. These receptors originate from a female donor with papillary thyroid cancer or a benign thyroid nodule (not recorded which). Some clones in this sample may be carry-over from other donors' samples.

Concerning this clone itself: A much larger clone differs from this one at a single base, so this may be a read error. The V gene is TRBV30, the J gene TRBJ1-4, with 10 bases that match TRBD1. With 3 bases clipped from V and 8 bases from J, the junction kept 9 bases outside the gene matches. The CDR3 is made up of 15 amino acids. Germline V CDR1 and CDR2: GTSNPN, SVGIG (reference sequence). The CDR3, as DNA: TGTGCCTGGAGGACAGGGGGCGCGGACGCGGAAAAACTGTTTTTT. It codes for CAWRTGGADAEKLFF. Based on the CDR3 plus reference TRBV30 and TRBJ1-4, the full variable domain is SQTIHQWPATLVQPVGSPLSLECTVEGTSNPNLYWYRQAAGRGLQLLFYSVGIGQISSEVPQNLSASRPQDRQFILSSKKLLLSDSGFYLCAWRTGGADAEKLFFGSGTQLSVL.

The sample holds many counts of this clone. The chain uses TRBV2 and TRBJ1-2, with D possibly matching TRBD1 (6 bases). V was clipped by 4 bases and J by 7 bases, with 19 bases between them. This CDR3 comprises 15 residues. Germline loops: CDR1 SNHLY, CDR2 FYNNEI. CDR3 DNA: TGTGCCAGCAGTGCTTCTAAAGTACAGGGTGGTGGCTACACCTTC. It codes for CASSASKVQGGGYTF.

In its sample, this clone was seen many times. The chain combines TRBV9 with TRBJ2-3; the match to TRBD2 covers 11 bases. Germline assignment: CDR1 SGDLS and CDR2 YYNGEE. V trimming: 4 bases; J trimming: 1 base; junction bases outside the gene matches: 8. The CDR3 is 17 amino acids. In DNA form, the CDR3 reads TGTGCCAGCAGCCCTCAACTACTAGCGGGAGGCACAGATACGCAGTATTTT. Encoded protein: CASSPQLLAGGTDTQYF.

This clone was recorded many times. The chain couples TRBV20-1 to TRBJ2-2; 14 nucleotides line up with TRBD2. The ends lost 3 bases at V and 4 bases at J; junction bases unmatched: 4. CDR3 length equals 16 residues. The germline gives CDR1 DFQATT, CDR2 SNEGSKA (reference sequence). The CDR3 DNA reads as TGCAGTGCTAGGACTAGCGGGAGGGCCCTCACCGGGGAGCTGTTTTTT. Protein: CSARTSGRALTGELFF.

This clone was observed many times. V is TRBV4-2 and J is TRBJ2-3; TRBD1 or TRBD2 may be the D gene (7 bases each). The V gene lost 5 bases and the J gene lost 3 bases, with 18 bases spanning the gap. Germline values: CDR1 LGHNA, CDR2 YNFKEQ. The CDR3 is 16 amino acids. CDR3: CASSGGGAGGTDTQYF. CDR3 DNA sequence: TGTGCCAGCAGCGGAGGGGGGGCAGGGGGAACAGATACGCAGTATTTT.

Worth noting for this clone: A junction boundary mismatches the germline segment, possibly from a read error. V is TRBV7-6 and J is TRBJ2-7; D is unresolved. This CDR3 is 15 amino acids long. Germline values: CDR1 SGHVS, CDR2 FNYEAQ. The CDR3 nucleotides read TGTGCCAGCAGCTTAGAGGGTCTAGGGCCCTACGAGCATTACTTC. This gives the protein CASSLEGLGPYEHYF.

This clone showed up many times. The chain combines TRBV6-1 with TRBJ1-1; possible D gene TRBD1, 5 bases. Germline values: CDR1 MNHNS, CDR2 SASEGT. The ends were cut back, 3 bases at V and 1 base at J, with 9 bases in the middle. This CDR3 has 14 amino acids. The CDR3 sequence: CASSDRAGNTEAFF. The CDR3 bases are TGTGCCAGCAGTGACAGGGCAGGGAACACTGAAGCTTTCTTT.

This clone was observed many times. This rearrangement joins TRBV7-3 to TRBJ2-7, with D possibly being TRBD2 (5 bases). The CDR3 extends over 13 amino acids. V lost 5 bases and J lost 3, with 11 bases in between. Germline loops: CDR1 SGHTA, CDR2 FQGTGA. In DNA form, the CDR3 reads TGTGCCAGCAGCCCCGCCGCGGGCTACGAGCAGTACTTC. It encodes CASSPAAGYEQYF.

This clone was found a few times. One base away lies a much larger clone, so this may be a sequencing read error. The chain employs TRBV20-1 and TRBJ1-1, with D hard to call. The CDR3 runs to 12 residues. Per the germline V gene, CDR1 is DFQATT and CDR2 is SNEGSKA (reference sequence). CDR3 DNA sequence: TGCAGTGCTAGTCACGGGAACACTGGAGCTTTCTTT. The encoded protein is CSASHGNTGAFF.